The 8 T cell receptor beta chains below all came from one sample that was sequenced in a study of molecular identifiers for immune sequencing clone quantification. TCRdb independently ran MiXCR on the PCR reads; one entry per CDR3 protein. The table records 400,000 to 600,000 distinct CDR3 sequences, around 25% of them present only once. The sequencing sample was made of naive CD8+ T cells from blood, with Jurkat cell RNA spiked in. Subset described: FACS-sorted CD8+CD4-CCR7+CD45RA+ naive T cells. Source of these receptors: a human donor in good health. Some libraries in this study had Jurkat cell RNA spiked in.

This clonotype was recorded many times. The chain joins TRBV5-6 to TRBJ1-5; no firm D call. Trimming removed 1 base at V and 0 bases at J, with 5 bases between. In germline, CDR1 is SGHDT, CDR2 YYEEEE. The CDR3 consists of 14 residues. The CDR3 nucleotides are TGTGCCAGCAGCTTGAAGTATAGCAATCAGCCCCAGCATTTT. Translated, it gives CASSLKYSNQPQHF.

A note on this clonotype: An end of the junction differs from the germline gene, which may be a read error. The chain carries TRBV7-9 and TRBJ2-7; no reliable D call. The CDR3 loop spans 12 amino acids. The V gene's germline CDR1 is SEHNR and CDR2 FQNEAQ (reference sequence). CDR3: CAIEPSEYEQSF. The CDR3 DNA is TGTGCCATTGAGCCCAGCGAGTACGAGCAGTCCTTC. Using reference TRBV7-9 and TRBJ2-7 for the parts outside the CDR3, the full variable domain is DTGVSQNPRHKITKRGQNVTFRCDPISEHNRLYWYRQTLGQGPEFLTYFQNEAQLEKSRLLSDRFSAERPKGSFSTLEIQRTEQGDSAMYLCAIEPSEYEQSFGPGTRLTVT.

Points on this clonotype: A much larger clone differs from this one at a single base, so this may be a read error. The rearrangement uses TRBV6-5 and TRBJ1-1; no reliable D call. V was trimmed by 5 bases and J by 0 bases, leaving 19 bases between them. Germline V CDR1 and CDR2: MNHEY, SVGAGI. The CDR3 length is 17 residues. The DNA of the CDR3 is TGTGCCAGCAGTCAGAGCTCGAGGTCCCTTATGAACACTGAAGCTTTCTTT. Its translation is CASSQSSRSLMNTEAFF.

This clonotype appeared a few times. The J gene is TRBJ2-1, the V gene TRBV5-8; possibly TRBD1 for D (6 bases). CDR3 length: 14 amino acids. V was cut by 2 bases and J by 7 bases, with 13 bases left in between. Germline CDR1 SGHTS, CDR2 YDEGEE. CDR3 nucleotide sequence: TGTGCCAGCAGCTTAGGGACAATGGAGAATGAGCAGTTCTTC. Translation gives CASSLGTMENEQFF. Combining the CDR3 with reference TRBV5-8 and TRBJ2-1 gives the whole variable domain EAGVTQSPTHLIKTRGQQATLRCSPISGHTSVYWYQQALGLGLQFLLWYDEGEERNRGNFPPRFSGRQFPNYSSELNVNALELEDSALYLCASSLGTMENEQFFGPGTRLTVL.

The CDR3 sequence: CAGSGGSTDTQYF. DNA of the CDR3: TGCGCCGGGTCCGGGGGGAGCACAGATACGCAGTATTTT. The chain combines TRBV10-2 with TRBJ2-3; 7 nucleotides line up with TRBD2. The CDR3 contains 13 residues. Germline CDR1 and CDR2: WSHSY and SAAADI. V gave up 11 bases and J gave up 0 bases; unmatched junction bases: 5.

The J gene is TRBJ2-4, the V gene TRBV6-2 or TRBV6-3, with D perhaps assigned TRBD1 or TRBD2 (5 bases each). CDR3 length: 17 residues. Trimming pared 1 base from V and 0 bases from J, leaving 13 bases between. Germline CDR1 and CDR2: MNHEY and SVGEGT. The CDR3 DNA sequence: TGTGCCAGCAGTTACTTTTCCGGGACGTTAGCCAAAAACATTCAGTACTTC. Its translation is CASSYFSGTLAKNIQYF.

This clonotype has ten or more counts. The J gene is TRBJ2-2, the V gene TRBV6-5, with D uncertain. The CDR3 length is 14 residues. The V end lost 1 base, the J end lost 1 base, and 4 bases lay between the germline ends. CDR1 is MNHEY, CDR2 SVGAGI, per germline. The CDR3 DNA reads as TGTGCCAGCAGTTACTTGGTGAACACCGGGGAGCTGTTTTTT. Its protein is CASSYLVNTGELFF.

Worth noting for this clonotype: This clone may be a read error of a much larger clone one base away. The rearrangement uses TRBV12-3 or TRBV12-4 and TRBJ1-4; D not resolved. There are 15 residues in the CDR3. CDR3 coding DNA: TGTGCCGGCAGTTCTATAGAGGCAGGTCGGGAAAAACTGTTTTTT. As protein: CAGSSIEAGREKLFF.